This is a list of T cell receptor beta chains from one sample in a study of T-cell memory formation after mild COVID-19. One entry per CDR3 protein results from TCRdb running MiXCR on the 5' RACE reads. The top ten clones hold around 2% of a sample with about 250,000 distinct CDR3 sequences, 15% of them seen once. The material sequenced was PBMCs or a T cell subset sorted from them (not recorded which). The receptors were sampled from an adult woman who had mild COVID-19 (a few samples of this study predate the infection). Cell type and time point are not known. The CDR3 runs from the conserved cysteine through the conserved F or W. D genes are given only for firm matches. Not every row has a clone size; where given, it reads once, few, many or a size class.

d_call	v_call	j_call	clone_size	cdr3_aa	cdr3_nt
.	TRBV12-5	TRBJ2-3	.	CASGLGWGTDTQYF	TGTGCTAGTGGTTTGGGATGGGGCACAGATACGCAGTATTTT
TRBD2	TRBV6-5	TRBJ2-7	few	CASRSGGASSYEQYF	TGTGCCAGCAGATCGGGAGGGGCGAGCTCCTACGAGCAGTACTTC
TRBD2	TRBV12-3/TRBV12-4	TRBJ2-7	few	CASTSQASGTYEQYF	TGTGCCAGCACCTCACAGGCTAGCGGAACCTACGAGCAGTACTTC
.	TRBV29-1	TRBJ2-7	few	CSVDLEGHNYEQYF	TGCAGCGTTGATTTGGAGGGACACAACTACGAGCAGTACTTC
TRBD2	TRBV29-1	TRBJ2-3	.	CSGQGGLAGDTDTQYF	TGCAGCGGACAAGGGGGACTAGCGGGAGACACAGATACGCAGTATTTT
TRBD1	TRBV19	TRBJ1-2	.	CASSLDRDGNGYTF	TGTGCCAGTAGTCTCGACAGGGATGGGAATGGCTACACCTTC
TRBD1	TRBV5-5	TRBJ2-3	few	CASSLALGQGLRDTQYF	TGTGCCAGCAGCTTGGCCCTAGGACAGGGTCTAAGAGATACGCAGTATTTT
.	TRBV29-1	TRBJ1-2	.	CSVGGLGDYGYTF	TGCAGCGTTGGAGGACTGGGGGACTATGGCTACACCTTC
.	TRBV5-1	TRBJ1-1	.	CASRPGPQVNTEAFF	TGCGCCAGCAGACCGGGGCCACAGGTGAACACTGAAGCTTTCTTT
.	TRBV4-1	TRBJ2-1	.	CASSQETGAYSYNEQFF	TGCGCCAGCAGCCAAGAAACGGGGGCGTACTCCTACAATGAGCAGTTCTTC
.	TRBV18	TRBJ2-2	.	CASSPVPLGGPNTGELFF	TGTGCCAGCTCACCTGTACCCTTAGGCGGTCCAAACACCGGGGAGCTGTTTTTT
.	TRBV5-1	TRBJ2-1	few	CASSWQGRGDEQFF	TGCGCCAGCAGCTGGCAGGGCCGAGGGGATGAGCAGTTCTTC
TRBD1	TRBV12-3/TRBV12-4	TRBJ1-1	.	CASSYPGQGLTEAFF	TGTGCCAGCAGTTACCCGGGACAGGGACTCACTGAAGCTTTCTTT
.	TRBV20-1	TRBJ2-7	.	CSAKSGTGIYEQYF	TGCAGTGCTAAATCTGGGACGGGAATCTACGAGCAGTACTTC
TRBD1	TRBV7-2	TRBJ1-1	many	CASNPTGMNTEAFF	TGTGCCAGCAACCCGACAGGGATGAACACTGAAGCTTTCTTT
.	TRBV3-1	TRBJ2-5	.	CASSQGHSGGGETQYF	TGTGCCAGCAGCCAGGGACACAGCGGAGGCGGGGAGACCCAGTACTTC
.	TRBV28	TRBJ1-2	.	CASSLNLQGGYGYTF	TGTGCCAGCAGTTTAAATTTACAGGGAGGCTATGGCTACACCTTC
TRBD2	TRBV9	TRBJ2-3	few	CASSVVIGGAEDTQYF	TGTGCCAGCAGCGTAGTAATCGGGGGGGCAGAAGATACGCAGTATTTT
.	TRBV5-5	TRBJ2-1	many	CASSLARDGNNEQFF	TGTGCCAGCAGCTTGGCCCGGGACGGAAACAATGAGCAGTTCTTC
TRBD1	TRBV25-1	TRBJ1-5	.	CASRPGTGYNQPQHF	TGTGCCAGTAGACCCGGGACAGGGTACAATCAGCCCCAGCATTTT
.	TRBV24-1	TRBJ2-1	.	CATSDNSGTPDYNEQFF	TGTGCCACCAGTGACAATTCCGGGACCCCGGATTACAATGAGCAGTTCTTC
TRBD2	TRBV20-1	TRBJ2-3	few	CSAIPSGRADTQYF	TGCAGTGCTATACCCAGCGGGAGGGCCGATACGCAGTATTTT
.	TRBV7-9	TRBJ1-2	.	CASSLGHPSGGYTF	TGTGCCAGCAGCTTGGGACACCCCTCGGGGGGCTACACCTTC
.	TRBV28	TRBJ2-4	.	CASSRSLLDRNIQYF	TGTGCCAGCAGCAGATCGCTCTTAGACAGAAACATTCAGTACTTC
.	TRBV2	TRBJ1-2	few	CASSRQNYGYTF	TGTGCCAGCAGTCGGCAGAACTATGGCTACACCTTC
.	TRBV12-3/TRBV12-4	TRBJ1-3	.	CASSLEERRRHTIYF	TGTGCCAGCAGTTTAGAAGAGAGAAGGAGGCACACCATATATTTT
.	TRBV6-5	TRBJ2-2	.	CASSYRTKNTGELFF	TGTGCCAGCAGTTACAGGACGAAGAACACCGGGGAGCTGTTTTTT
TRBD1	TRBV2	TRBJ1-2	few	CASGRQGDYGYTF	TGTGCCAGCGGAAGACAGGGGGACTATGGCTACACCTTC
TRBD2	TRBV3-1	TRBJ2-5	.	CASSLGTSGSGTQYF	TGTGCCAGCAGTCTAGGGACTAGCGGTTCGGGGACCCAGTACTTC
TRBD1	TRBV7-9	TRBJ2-7	.	CASSLAGTGLREQYF	TGTGCCAGCAGCTTGGCCGGGACAGGGTTACGGGAGCAGTACTTC
TRBD1	TRBV18	TRBJ1-2	.	CASSPYSGTGFNYGYTF	TGTGCCAGCTCACCATACTCCGGGACAGGATTTAACTATGGCTACACCTTC
TRBD1	TRBV2	TRBJ1-2	few	CASRGDRGLDGYTF	TGTGCCAGCAGGGGGGACAGGGGACTTGATGGCTACACCTTC
TRBD1	TRBV9	TRBJ1-4	.	CASSGGQGAWEKLFF	TGTGCCAGCAGCGGCGGACAGGGGGCGTGGGAAAAACTGTTTTTT
TRBD1	TRBV12-3/TRBV12-4	TRBJ1-2	.	CATHRGHYGYTF	TGTGCCACTCACAGGGGACACTATGGCTACACCTTC
TRBD1	TRBV5-5	TRBJ2-2	many	CASSLTPGQTNTGELFF	TGTGCCAGCAGCTTAACCCCGGGACAGACGAACACCGGGGAGCTGTTTTTT
TRBD1	TRBV27	TRBJ1-4	.	CASTSFLNRGTKKLFF	TGTGCCAGCACCTCCTTCCTGAACAGGGGGACTAAAAAACTGTTTTTT
TRBD1	TRBV27	TRBJ1-2	once	CASSLGGTAYGYTF	TGTGCCAGCAGTTTGGGAGGGACAGCCTATGGCTACACCTTC
.	TRBV6-2/TRBV6-3	TRBJ2-5	.	CASSRRRETQYF	TGTGCCAGCAGCCGCAGGCGCGAGACCCAGTACTTC
.	TRBV4-3	TRBJ1-1	few	CASSQFSSGTEAFF	TGCGCCAGCAGCCAATTCTCCAGTGGCACTGAAGCTTTCTTT
.	TRBV7-6	TRBJ2-3	many	CASSLRVADTQYF	TGTGCCAGCAGCTTGAGAGTGGCAGATACGCAGTATTTT
.	TRBV5-1	TRBJ1-2	.	CASSLEALDRLGTHGYTF	TGCGCCAGCAGCTTGGAGGCCCTGGACAGATTGGGAACCCATGGCTACACCTTC
.	TRBV3-1	TRBJ1-1	.	CASSLRGERAEAFF	TGTGCCAGCAGCCTGAGAGGGGAGCGAGCTGAAGCTTTCTTT
.	TRBV5-1	TRBJ2-1	many	CASSLGGLNNEQFF	TGCGCCAGCAGCTTGGGGGGCCTTAACAATGAGCAGTTCTTC
TRBD2	TRBV2	TRBJ2-3	few	CASASGGVTDTQYF	TGTGCCAGCGCCAGCGGGGGAGTCACAGATACGCAGTATTTT
.	TRBV5-1	TRBJ1-1	.	CASSGPGMNTEAFF	TGCGCCAGCAGCGGGCCCGGGATGAACACTGAAGCTTTCTTT